This is a list of T cell receptor beta chains from one sample in a study of cytomegalovirus exposure and HLA in healthy donors. Only in-frame clones appear in the TCRdb table, and some are missing; sequencing was by immunoSEQ multiplex PCR. Counted here are under 95,000 clones, roughly 75% occurring once; the ten biggest clones make up around 2%. The sequencing input was PBMCs. All receptors come from a man aged 40-49 years in good health and CMV-seronegative. The CDR3 runs from the conserved cysteine through the conserved F or W. The D gene is left open where the match is weak. Clone size is not always given. Where it is, it says once, few, many or a class for expanded clones.

D | J | V | size | CDR3 | DNA
NA | TRBJ2-7 | TRBV29-1 | NA | CSVRDTIYEQYF | TGCAGCGTCCGGGACACCATCTACGAGCAGTACTTC
TRBD2 | TRBJ2-3 | TRBV19 | NA | CASGGVAGASTDTQYF | TGTGCCAGCGGGGGGGTAGCGGGGGCTAGCACAGATACGCAGTATTTT
NA | TRBJ2-7 | TRBV29-1 | NA | CSAEGGAAREGEQYF | TGCAGCGCCGAGGGGGGGGCAGCCCGGGAAGGCGAGCAGTACTTC
TRBD1 | TRBJ1-5 | TRBV28 | NA | CASTMTGILSRSNQPQHF | TGTGCCAGCACAATGACAGGGATATTGTCCCGTAGCAATCAGCCCCAGCATTTT
TRBD1 | TRBJ1-2 | TRBV6-1 | few | CASSVAPTGGHGYTF | TGTGCCAGCAGTGTGGCACCTACAGGGGGCCATGGCTACACCTTC
TRBD1 | TRBJ2-7 | TRBV15 | once | CATSGWDSIYEQYF | TGTGCCACCAGCGGGTGGGACAGCATCTACGAGCAGTACTTC
NA | TRBJ1-1 | TRBV9 | NA | CASSAGPGQNTEAFF | TGTGCCAGCAGCGCAGGGCCGGGACAGAACACTGAAGCTTTCTTT
TRBD1 | TRBJ2-7 | TRBV28 | NA | CASSLFGQGAAEQYF | TGTGCCAGCAGTTTATTCGGACAGGGGGCCGCCGAGCAGTACTTC
TRBD2 | TRBJ2-3 | TRBV6-5 | NA | CASSPIAGKTDTQYF | TGTGCCAGCAGTCCTATAGCGGGGAAGACAGATACGCAGTATTTT
NA | TRBJ2-2 | TRBV25-1 | NA | CVSGDSRALVGTGELFF | TGTGTCAGCGGAGACTCCAGGGCCCTGGTGGGCACCGGGGAGCTGTTTTTT
TRBD1 | TRBJ1-2 | TRBV5-1 | NA | CASSTGLNPGQGEYGYTF | TGCGCCAGCAGCACTGGGCTCAACCCGGGACAGGGTGAATATGGCTACACCTTC
NA | TRBJ2-3 | TRBV27 | NA | CASRRDTDTQYF | TGTGCCAGCAGGCGGGACACAGATACGCAGTATTTT
NA | TRBJ2-5 | TRBV4-2 | NA | CASSQEGSSSQETQYF | TGTGCCAGCAGCCAAGAGGGATCTAGCAGCCAAGAGACCCAGTACTTC
NA | TRBJ2-1 | TRBV5-1 | NA | CASSPYLGAGAYNEQFF | TGCGCCAGCAGCCCCTATTTAGGTGCGGGGGCGTACAATGAGCAGTTCTTC
NA | TRBJ1-1 | TRBV2 | NA | CASIGTSRPNTEAFF | TGTGCGTCAATCGGGACATCGAGACCTAACACTGAAGCTTTCTTT
TRBD1 | TRBJ1-1 | TRBV4-2 | NA | CASSPTGTENTEAFF | TGTGCCAGCAGCCCTACTGGGACAGAGAACACTGAAGCTTTCTTT
TRBD1 | TRBJ2-1 | TRBV5-1 | NA | CASSLVVGQPDEQFF | TGCGCCAGCAGCTTAGTTGTGGGACAGCCCGATGAGCAGTTCTTC
TRBD1 | TRBJ2-5 | TRBV5-4 | once | CASSSRDSQETQYF | TGTGCCAGCAGCTCCCGGGACAGCCAAGAGACCCAGTACTTC
TRBD1 | TRBJ2-1 | TRBV27 | NA | CASSTSGTGVISSYNEQFF | TGTGCCAGCAGCACCAGCGGGACAGGGGTAATCAGCTCCTACAATGAGCAGTTCTTC
TRBD2 | TRBJ2-7 | TRBV13 | NA | CASSLSGNYEQYF | TGTGCCAGCAGCTTAAGCGGGAACTACGAGCAGTACTTC
TRBD1 | TRBJ1-1 | TRBV30 | NA | CAWSGDRRNTEAFF | TGTGCCTGGAGTGGGGACAGGCGGAACACTGAAGCTTTCTTT
NA | TRBJ2-1 | TRBV5-1 | NA | CASSLLQGGNEQFF | TGCGCCAGCAGCCTCCTTCAGGGGGGCAATGAGCAGTTCTTC
TRBD2 | TRBJ2-3 | TRBV4-2 | NA | CASSQDRLASISTDTQYF | TGTGCCAGCAGCCAAGATCGACTAGCGAGTATTAGCACAGATACGCAGTATTTT
NA | TRBJ2-2 | TRBV5-4 | NA | CASSAGVGGAFPGELFF | TGTGCCAGCAGCGCTGGCGTTGGGGGCGCTTTTCCCGGGGAGCTGTTTTTT
TRBD1 | TRBJ2-6 | TRBV19 | NA | CASSMGTGTGRSGANVLTF | TGTGCCAGTAGTATGGGAACCGGGACAGGGAGGTCTGGGGCCAACGTCCTGACTTTC
NA | TRBJ1-5 | TRBV6-4 | NA | CASTPIPGNSNQPQHF | TGTGCCAGCACCCCGATCCCGGGTAATAGCAATCAGCCCCAGCATTTT
NA | TRBJ2-7 | TRBV2 | NA | CASRERQIYEQYF | TGTGCCAGCAGGGAGAGACAGATCTACGAGCAGTACTTC
NA | TRBJ2-5 | TRBV19 | NA | CASGDYQETQYF | TGTGCCAGCGGGGACTACCAAGAGACCCAGTACTTC
TRBD1 | TRBJ1-1 | TRBV29-1 | NA | CSVPGQGAAEAFF | TGCAGCGTTCCGGGACAGGGGGCAGCTGAAGCTTTCTTT
TRBD1 | TRBJ2-7 | TRBV9 | NA | CASSGASTGVEQYF | TGTGCCAGCAGCGGAGCCTCGACAGGGGTCGAGCAGTACTTC
TRBD1 | TRBJ1-1 | TRBV9 | NA | CASSPTLQGANTEAFF | TGTGCCAGCAGCCCCACACTACAGGGGGCGAACACTGAAGCTTTCTTT
TRBD1 | TRBJ1-1 | TRBV7-9 | NA | CASSLLGGTGPNTEAFF | TGTGCCAGCAGCTTACTTGGGGGGACAGGGCCGAACACTGAAGCTTTCTTT
TRBD1 | TRBJ2-7 | TRBV28 | NA | CASSTGTGGFEQYF | TGTGCCAGCAGCACCGGGACAGGGGGGTTTGAGCAGTACTTC
NA | TRBJ2-7 | TRBV10-3 | NA | CAISESTRAPREQYF | TGTGCCATCAGTGAGTCGACTAGGGCACCCCGGGAGCAGTACTTC
NA | TRBJ1-5 | TRBV28 | NA | CATDPSGQPQHF | TGTGCCACCGACCCCAGCGGCCAGCCCCAGCATTTT
NA | TRBJ2-7 | TRBV5-1 | NA | CASSDPTVYEQYF | TGCGCCAGCAGCGATCCGACAGTCTACGAGCAGTACTTC
NA | TRBJ1-3 | TRBV20-1 | NA | CREGNTIYF | TGCAGAGAGGGAAACACCATATATTTT
TRBD1 | TRBJ1-1 | TRBV6-1 | few | CASRDRAFTEAFF | TGTGCCAGCAGGGACAGGGCCTTCACTGAAGCTTTCTTT
NA | TRBJ1-2 | TRBV19 | NA | CASNRVGGKNDGYTF | TGTGCCAGTAACCGGGTGGGGGGAAAGAATGATGGCTACACCTTC
TRBD2 | TRBJ2-3 | TRBV25-1 | few | CASHRGGSTDTQYF | TGTGCCAGTCACCGCGGGGGTAGCACAGATACGCAGTATTTT
TRBD2 | TRBJ2-5 | TRBV2 | NA | CASNQRAGAQETQYF | TGTGCCAGCAACCAGCGAGCGGGGGCGCAGGAGACCCAGTACTTC
TRBD1 | TRBJ2-5 | TRBV9 | NA | CASSEGQGGETQYF | TGTGCCAGCAGCGAGGGACAGGGGGGGGAGACCCAGTACTTC
NA | TRBJ1-2 | TRBV27 | few | CASSPRGGSYGYTF | TGTGCCAGCAGTCCCCGGGGGGGGAGCTATGGCTACACCTTC
NA | TRBJ1-3 | TRBV28 | NA | CASSSTGYAGNTIYF | TGTGCCAGCAGTTCCACAGGGTATGCTGGAAACACCATATATTTT
NA | TRBJ1-2 | TRBV5-1 | NA | CASSSQTYGYTF | TGCGCCAGCAGCTCCCAAACTTATGGCTACACCTTC
TRBD1 | TRBJ1-6 | TRBV6-5 | once | CASSYAGTGVTSPLHF | TGTGCCAGCAGTTACGCCGGGACAGGGGTCACTTCACCCCTCCACTTT
NA | TRBJ1-3 | TRBV6-1 | NA | CASSFGSAGNTIYF | TGTGCCAGCAGCTTCGGGTCGGCTGGAAACACCATATATTTT
NA | TRBJ1-2 | TRBV28 | NA | CASRGGRRGEGYTF | TGTGCCAGCAGGGGTGGAAGGCGGGGTGAAGGCTACACCTTC
TRBD2 | TRBJ2-1 | TRBV28 | NA | CASSYGLAGGRRDEQFF | TGTGCCAGCAGTTATGGACTAGCGGGGGGCCGGAGAGATGAGCAGTTCTTC